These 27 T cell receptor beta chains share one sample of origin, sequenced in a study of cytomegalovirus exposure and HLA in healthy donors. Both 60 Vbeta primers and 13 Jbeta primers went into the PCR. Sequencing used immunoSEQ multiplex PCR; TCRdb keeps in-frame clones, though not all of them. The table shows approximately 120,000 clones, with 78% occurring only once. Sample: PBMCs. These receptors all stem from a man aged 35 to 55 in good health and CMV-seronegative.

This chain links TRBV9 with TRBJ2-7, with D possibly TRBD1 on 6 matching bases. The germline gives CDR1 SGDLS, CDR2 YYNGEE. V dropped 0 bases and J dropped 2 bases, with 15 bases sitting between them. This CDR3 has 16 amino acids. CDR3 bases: TGTGCCAGCAGCGTAGCTCCCGGGACAAATACCTACGAGCAGTACTTC. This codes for CASSVAPGTNTYEQYF.

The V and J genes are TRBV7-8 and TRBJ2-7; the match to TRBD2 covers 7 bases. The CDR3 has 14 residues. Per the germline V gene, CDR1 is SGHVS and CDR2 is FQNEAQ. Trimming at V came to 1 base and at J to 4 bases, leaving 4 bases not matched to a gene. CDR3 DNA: TGTGCCAGCAGCTTAGGGGGGGGGTTTTACGAGCAGTACTTC. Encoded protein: CASSLGGGFYEQYF. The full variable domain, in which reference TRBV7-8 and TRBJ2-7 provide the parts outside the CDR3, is GAGVSQSPRYKVAKRGQDVALRCDPISGHVSLFWYQQALGQGPEFLTYFQNEAQLDKSGLPSDRFFAERPEGSVSTLKIQRTQQEDSAVYLCASSLGGGFYEQYFGPGTRLTVT.

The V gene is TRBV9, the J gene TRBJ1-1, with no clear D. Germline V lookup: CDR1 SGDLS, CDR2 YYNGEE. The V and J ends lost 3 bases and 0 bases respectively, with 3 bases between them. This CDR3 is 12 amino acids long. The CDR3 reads CASSAMNTEAFF. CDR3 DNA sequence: TGTGCCAGCAGCGCCATGAACACTGAAGCTTTCTTT.

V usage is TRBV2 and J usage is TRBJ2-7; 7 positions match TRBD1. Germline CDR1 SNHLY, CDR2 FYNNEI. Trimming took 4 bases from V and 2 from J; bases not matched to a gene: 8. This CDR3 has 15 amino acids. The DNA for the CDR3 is TGTGCCAGCAGTGCCCACAGGGGAGCCCCCTACGAGCAGTACTTC. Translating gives CASSAHRGAPYEQYF. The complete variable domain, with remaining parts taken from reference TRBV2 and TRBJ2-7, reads EPEVTQTPSHQVTQMGQEVILRCVPISNHLYFYWYRQILGQKVEFLVSFYNNEISEKSEIFDDQFSVERPDGSNFTLKIRSTKLEDSAMYFCASSAHRGAPYEQYFGPGTRLTVT.

Here the CDR3 reads CASSWGQGAGQPQHF. The CDR3 DNA sequence: TGTGCCAGTAGTTGGGGACAGGGGGCCGGGCAGCCCCAGCATTTT. The chain has TRBV19 and TRBJ1-5, with 12 nucleotides matching TRBD1. Losses at the gene ends were 5 bases for V and 7 bases for J; bases not matched to a gene: 6. The CDR3 runs 15 residues. Per the germline V gene, CDR1 is LNHDA and CDR2 is SQIVND (reference sequence).

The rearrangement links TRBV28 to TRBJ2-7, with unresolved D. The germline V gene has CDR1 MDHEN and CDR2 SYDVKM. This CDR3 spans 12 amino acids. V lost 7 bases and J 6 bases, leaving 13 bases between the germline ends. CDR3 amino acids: CASTPSLAEQYF. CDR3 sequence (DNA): TGTGCCAGCACCCCGTCGTTGGCCGAGCAGTACTTC.

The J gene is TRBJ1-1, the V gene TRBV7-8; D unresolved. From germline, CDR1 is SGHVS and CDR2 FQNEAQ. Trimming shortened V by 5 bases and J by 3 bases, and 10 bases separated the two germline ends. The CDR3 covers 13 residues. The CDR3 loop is CASSRDEHTEAFF. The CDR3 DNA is TGTGCCAGCAGCCGCGATGAGCACACTGAAGCTTTCTTT.

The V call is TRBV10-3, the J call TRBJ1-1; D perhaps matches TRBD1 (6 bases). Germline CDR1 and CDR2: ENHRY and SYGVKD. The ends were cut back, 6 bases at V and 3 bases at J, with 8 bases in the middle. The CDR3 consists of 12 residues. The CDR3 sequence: CAISSGDTEAFF. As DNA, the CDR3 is TGTGCCATCAGCTCAGGGGACACTGAAGCTTTCTTT.

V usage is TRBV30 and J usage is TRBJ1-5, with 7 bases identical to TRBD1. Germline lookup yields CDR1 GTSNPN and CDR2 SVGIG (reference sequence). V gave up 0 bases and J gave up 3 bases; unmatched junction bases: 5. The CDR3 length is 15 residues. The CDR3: CAWSVFGQVNQPQHF. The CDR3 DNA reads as TGTGCCTGGAGTGTATTTGGACAGGTCAATCAGCCCCAGCATTTT.

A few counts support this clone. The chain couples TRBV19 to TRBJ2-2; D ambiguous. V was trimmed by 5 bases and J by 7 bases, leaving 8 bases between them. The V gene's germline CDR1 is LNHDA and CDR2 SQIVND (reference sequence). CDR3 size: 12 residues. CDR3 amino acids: CASSRLNGELFF. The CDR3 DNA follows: TGTGCCAGTAGTCGGTTGAACGGGGAGCTGTTTTTT.

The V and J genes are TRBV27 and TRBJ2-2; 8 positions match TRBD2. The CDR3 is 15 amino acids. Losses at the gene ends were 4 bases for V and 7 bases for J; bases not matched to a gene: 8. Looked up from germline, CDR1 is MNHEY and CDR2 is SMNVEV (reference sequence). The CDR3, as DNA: TGTGCCAGCAGTTCGGGGGGGCCTGGGGTCGGGGAGCTGTTTTTT. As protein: CASSSGGPGVGELFF.

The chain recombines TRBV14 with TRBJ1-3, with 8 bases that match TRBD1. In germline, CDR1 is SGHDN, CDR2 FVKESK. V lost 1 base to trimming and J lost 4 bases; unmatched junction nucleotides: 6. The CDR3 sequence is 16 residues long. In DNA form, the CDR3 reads TGTGCCAGCAGCCAAGCGGACAGGGCCTTGGGAAACACCATATATTTT. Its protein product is CASSQADRALGNTIYF.

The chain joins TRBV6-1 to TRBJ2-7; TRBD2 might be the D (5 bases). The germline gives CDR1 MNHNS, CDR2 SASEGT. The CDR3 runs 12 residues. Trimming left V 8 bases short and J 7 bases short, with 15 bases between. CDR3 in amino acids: CASVKVEDEQYF. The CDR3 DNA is TGTGCCAGCGTGAAAGTGGAGGATGAGCAGTACTTC.

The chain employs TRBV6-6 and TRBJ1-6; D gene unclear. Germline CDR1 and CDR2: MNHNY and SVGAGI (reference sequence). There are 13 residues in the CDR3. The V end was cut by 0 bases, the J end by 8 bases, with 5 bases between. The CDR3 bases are TGTGCCAGCAGTTACTCGTCCTATTCACCCCTCCACTTT. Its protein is CASSYSSYSPLHF.

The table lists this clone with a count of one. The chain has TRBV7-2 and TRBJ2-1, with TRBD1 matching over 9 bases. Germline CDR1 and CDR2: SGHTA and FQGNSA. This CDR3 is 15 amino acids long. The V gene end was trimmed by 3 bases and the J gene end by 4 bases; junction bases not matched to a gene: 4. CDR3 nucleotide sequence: TGTGCCAGCAGCTTCCGACAGGGGGATTACAATGAGCAGTTCTTC. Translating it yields CASSFRQGDYNEQFF.

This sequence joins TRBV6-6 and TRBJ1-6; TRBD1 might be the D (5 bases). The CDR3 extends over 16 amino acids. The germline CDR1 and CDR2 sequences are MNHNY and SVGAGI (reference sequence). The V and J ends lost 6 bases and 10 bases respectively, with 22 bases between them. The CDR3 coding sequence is TGTGCCAGCAGCTCCACCCGACAGTTAGAGGAATCACCCCTCCACTTT. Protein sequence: CASSSTRQLEESPLHF.

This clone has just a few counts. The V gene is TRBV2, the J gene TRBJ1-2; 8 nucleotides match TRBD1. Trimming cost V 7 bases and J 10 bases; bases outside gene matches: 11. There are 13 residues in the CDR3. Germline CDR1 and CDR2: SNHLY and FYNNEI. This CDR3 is CASTTGQDRHYTF. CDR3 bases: TGTGCCAGCACCACGGGACAGGACCGACACTACACCTTC.

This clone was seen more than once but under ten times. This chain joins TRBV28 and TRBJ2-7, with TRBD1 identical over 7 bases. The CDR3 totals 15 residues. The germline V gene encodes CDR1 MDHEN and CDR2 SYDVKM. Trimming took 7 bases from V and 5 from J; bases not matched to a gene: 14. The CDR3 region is CASTVDRDRGDEQYF. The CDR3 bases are TGTGCCAGCACCGTGGACCGGGACAGAGGAGACGAGCAGTACTTC. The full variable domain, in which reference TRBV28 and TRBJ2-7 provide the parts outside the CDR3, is DVKVTQSSRYLVKRTGEKVFLECVQDMDHENMFWYRQDPGLGLRLIYFSYDVKMKEKGDIPEGYSVSREKKERFSLILESASTNQTSMYLCASTVDRDRGDEQYFGPGTRLTVT.

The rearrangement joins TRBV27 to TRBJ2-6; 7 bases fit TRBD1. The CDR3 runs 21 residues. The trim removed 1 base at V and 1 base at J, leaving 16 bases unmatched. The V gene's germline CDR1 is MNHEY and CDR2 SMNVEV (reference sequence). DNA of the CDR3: TGTGCCAGCAGTTTATTCGAGGGGGCCCAGGCGGGCCCTTCTGGGGCCAACGTCCTGACTTTC. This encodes CASSLFEGAQAGPSGANVLTF.

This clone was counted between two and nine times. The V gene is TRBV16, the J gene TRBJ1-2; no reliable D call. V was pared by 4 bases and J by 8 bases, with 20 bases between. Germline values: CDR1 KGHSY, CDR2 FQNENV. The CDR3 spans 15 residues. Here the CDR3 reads CASSPNLPEGFGYTF. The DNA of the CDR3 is TGTGCCAGCAGCCCAAATCTGCCCGAGGGATTCGGCTACACCTTC.

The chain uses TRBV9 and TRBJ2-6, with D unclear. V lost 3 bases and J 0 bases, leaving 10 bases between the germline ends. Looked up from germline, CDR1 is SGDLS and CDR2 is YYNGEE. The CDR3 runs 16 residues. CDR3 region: CASSGTVPSGANVLTF. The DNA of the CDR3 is TGTGCCAGCAGCGGTACGGTTCCCTCTGGGGCCAACGTCCTGACTTTC.

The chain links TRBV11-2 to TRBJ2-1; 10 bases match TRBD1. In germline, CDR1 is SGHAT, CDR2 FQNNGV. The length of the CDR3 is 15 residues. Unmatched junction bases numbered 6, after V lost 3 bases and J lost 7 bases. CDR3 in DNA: TGTGCCAGCAGCTTGGGGACAGGGGTGTTGAATGAGCAGTTCTTC. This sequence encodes CASSLGTGVLNEQFF.

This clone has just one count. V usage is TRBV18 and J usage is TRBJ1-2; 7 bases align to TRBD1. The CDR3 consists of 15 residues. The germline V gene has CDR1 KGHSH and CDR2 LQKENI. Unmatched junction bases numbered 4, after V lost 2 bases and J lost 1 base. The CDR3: CASSPGQDLNYGYTF. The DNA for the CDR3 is TGTGCCAGCTCACCAGGACAGGACCTTAACTATGGCTACACCTTC.

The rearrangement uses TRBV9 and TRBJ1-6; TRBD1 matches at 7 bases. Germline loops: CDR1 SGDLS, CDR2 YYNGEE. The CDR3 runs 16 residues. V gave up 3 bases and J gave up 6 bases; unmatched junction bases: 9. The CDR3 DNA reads TGTGCCAGCAGCGCTATGTCAGGGACAGTTAATTCACCCCTCCACTTT. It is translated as CASSAMSGTVNSPLHF.

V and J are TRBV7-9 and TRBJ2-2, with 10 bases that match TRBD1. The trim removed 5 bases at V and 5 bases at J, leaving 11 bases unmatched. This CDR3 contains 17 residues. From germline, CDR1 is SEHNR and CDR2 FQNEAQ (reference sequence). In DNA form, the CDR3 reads TGTGCCAGCAGCGATCGGACAGGGGGGCTCTTTACCGGGGAGCTGTTTTTT. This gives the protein CASSDRTGGLFTGELFF.

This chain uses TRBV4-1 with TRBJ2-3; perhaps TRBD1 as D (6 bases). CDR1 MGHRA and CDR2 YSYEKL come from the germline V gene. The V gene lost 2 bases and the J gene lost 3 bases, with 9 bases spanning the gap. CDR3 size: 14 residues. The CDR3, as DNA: TGCGCCAGCAGCCAATACAGGGATACAGATACGCAGTATTTT. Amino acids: CASSQYRDTDTQYF.

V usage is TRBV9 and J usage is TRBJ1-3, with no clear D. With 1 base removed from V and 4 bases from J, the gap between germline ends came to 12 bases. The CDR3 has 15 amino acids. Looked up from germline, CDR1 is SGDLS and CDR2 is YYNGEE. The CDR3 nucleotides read TGTGCCAGCAGCGTAAGTCCGGCGGGAGGAAACACCATATATTTT. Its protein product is CASSVSPAGGNTIYF.